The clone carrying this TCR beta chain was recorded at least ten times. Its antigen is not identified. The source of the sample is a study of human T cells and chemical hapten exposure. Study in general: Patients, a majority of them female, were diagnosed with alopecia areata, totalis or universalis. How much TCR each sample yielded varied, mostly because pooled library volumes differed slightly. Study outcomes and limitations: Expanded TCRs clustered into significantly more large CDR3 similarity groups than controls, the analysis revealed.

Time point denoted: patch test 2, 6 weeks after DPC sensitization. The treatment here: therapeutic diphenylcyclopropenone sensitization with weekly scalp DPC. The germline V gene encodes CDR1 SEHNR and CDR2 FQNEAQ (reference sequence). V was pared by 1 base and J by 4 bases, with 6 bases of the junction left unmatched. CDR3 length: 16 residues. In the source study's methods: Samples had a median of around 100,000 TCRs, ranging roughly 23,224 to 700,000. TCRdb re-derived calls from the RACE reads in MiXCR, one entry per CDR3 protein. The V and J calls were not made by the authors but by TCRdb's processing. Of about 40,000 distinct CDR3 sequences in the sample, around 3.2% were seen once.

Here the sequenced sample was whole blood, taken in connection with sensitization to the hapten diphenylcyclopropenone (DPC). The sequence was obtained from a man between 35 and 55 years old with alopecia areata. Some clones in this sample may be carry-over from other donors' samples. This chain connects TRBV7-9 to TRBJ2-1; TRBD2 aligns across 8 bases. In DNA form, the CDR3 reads TGTGCCAGCAGCTTAGGGGCGGGAGGACAATACAATGAGCAGTTCTTC. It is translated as CASSLGAGGQYNEQFF.